Presented here are 22 T cell receptor beta chains from one specimen sequenced in a study of cytomegalovirus exposure and HLA in healthy donors. PCR was performed using 60 Vbeta and 13 Jbeta primers. Here immunoSEQ multiplex PCR was the method, and the copy in TCRdb shows in-frame clones only, minus some. In the table there are over 150,000 clones, 79% of which are singletons. Sequenced: PBMCs. These receptors were collected from a girl aged 10-17 years in good health and CMV-seropositive.

There are a few counts of this clone. This chain joins TRBV5-1 and TRBJ2-2, with 8 bases matching TRBD1. This CDR3 has 15 residues. J was trimmed by 5 bases and V by 4 bases; bases with no gene match: 7. CDR1 is SGHRS, CDR2 YFSETQ, per germline. The CDR3 spells CASSTQGAGTGELFF. DNA for the CDR3: TGCGCCAGCAGCACCCAGGGGGCGGGGACCGGGGAGCTGTTTTTT. The whole variable domain, remainder taken from reference TRBV5-1 and TRBJ2-2, is KAGVTQTPRYLIKTRGQQVTLSCSPISGHRSVSWYQQTPGQGLQFLFEYFSETQRNKGNFPGRFSGRQFSNSRSEMNVSTLELGDSALYLCASSTQGAGTGELFFGEGSRLTVL.

With respect to this clone: The sample has other DNA sequences that encode this CDR3 too. This chain connects TRBV29-1 to TRBJ2-3; D is perhaps TRBD1 (5 bases). Trimming removed 3 bases at V and 4 bases at J, with 8 bases between. CDR1 and CDR2 (germline): SQVTM, ANQGSEA. The length of the CDR3 is 12 residues. The CDR3 DNA sequence: TGCAGCGTTGACAGGGTTGCAGATACGCAGTATTTT. Its protein product is CSVDRVADTQYF.

In nucleotides, the CDR3 is TGTGCCAGCAGCCTACAGGGAACTTATAGCAATCAGCCCCAGCATTTT. Protein sequence: CASSLQGTYSNQPQHF. The chain recombines TRBV7-8 with TRBJ1-5; perhaps TRBD1 as D (6 bases). CDR1 and CDR2 from the germline V gene are SGHVS and FQNEAQ. V was pared by 5 bases and J by 0 bases, with 14 bases between. The CDR3 totals 16 residues.

The J gene is TRBJ2-7, the V gene TRBV5-1; tentatively, D is TRBD1 (6 bases). Trimming took off 7 bases at V and 1 base at J, with 9 bases between the two ends. Germline V gene data show CDR1 as SGHRS and CDR2 as YFSETQ. CDR3 length: 12 amino acids. The CDR3 DNA reads TGCGCCAGCTCCCAGGGGTCCTACGAGCAGTACTTC. This gives the protein CASSQGSYEQYF.

The V gene is TRBV25-1, the J gene TRBJ1-2, with 11 positions matching TRBD1. CDR1 is MGHDK, CDR2 SYGVNS, per germline. After removal of 7 bases from V and 8 bases from J, the junction contained 9 bases not matched to a gene. The CDR3 covers 14 residues. The chain's CDR3 is CASNRGQGAEGYTF. The DNA of the CDR3 is TGTGCCAGCAATCGAGGACAGGGGGCGGAAGGCTACACCTTC.

The sample holds one count of this clone. This chain links TRBV9 with TRBJ2-7; 7 nucleotides align to TRBD1. This CDR3 has 14 residues. J was trimmed by 2 bases and V by 4 bases; bases with no gene match: 6. Germline V gene sequence: CDR1 SGDLS, CDR2 YYNGEE. The CDR3 coding sequence is TGTGCCAGCAGCCCAACAGGGGACCCCTACGAGCAGTACTTC. Its translation is CASSPTGDPYEQYF.

This chain joins TRBV19 and TRBJ1-5, with TRBD1 identical over 7 bases. V trimming: 1 base; J trimming: 5 bases; junction bases outside the gene matches: 8. This CDR3 spans 16 amino acids. Germline lookup yields CDR1 LNHDA and CDR2 SQIVND (reference sequence). DNA for the CDR3: TGTGCCAGTAGTATAGGGACAGGCCGGGTTGATCAGCCCCAGCATTTT. Translated: CASSIGTGRVDQPQHF.

Comment on this clone: The same CDR3 also results from other DNA sequences found in this sample. The chain links TRBV6-5 to TRBJ1-3; D possibly corresponds to TRBD1 (5 bases). The CDR3 sequence is 15 residues long. Germline CDR1 reads MNHEY; CDR2 reads SVGAGI. With 4 bases removed from V and 0 bases from J, the gap between germline ends came to 10 bases. This CDR3 is CASSSPTVSGNTIYF. The DNA of the CDR3 is TGTGCCAGCAGTTCCCCGACAGTCTCTGGAAACACCATATATTTT.

This chain connects TRBV11-2 to TRBJ2-1, with unresolved D. V dropped 2 bases and J dropped 10 bases, with 12 bases sitting between them. Germline lookup yields CDR1 SGHAT and CDR2 FQNNGV. The CDR3 spans 13 residues. CDR3 nucleotide sequence: TGTGCCAGCAGCTTAAATCATGGCACCGAGCAGTTCTTC. Encoded protein: CASSLNHGTEQFF.

This chain uses TRBV7-2 with TRBJ1-3; 10 bases map to TRBD1. Germline assignment: CDR1 SGHTA and CDR2 FQGNSA. V lost 5 bases, J lost 6 bases, and 16 bases stayed unmatched. This CDR3 is built from 18 residues. CDR3 in DNA: TGTGCCAGCAGCCCCCATCCCACGCCCGGGACAGGGGCAAACACCATATATTTT. Translated, it gives CASSPHPTPGTGANTIYF.

CDR3 nucleotide sequence: TGTGCCAGCAGTGACTCGGTGGGGGACTCGAACACCGGGGAGCTGTTTTTT. Amino acid sequence: CASSDSVGDSNTGELFF. The chain carries TRBV6-4 and TRBJ2-2; D is perhaps TRBD2 (6 bases). Trimming pared 0 bases from V and 0 bases from J, leaving 11 bases between. Germline CDR1 and CDR2: MRHNA and SNTAGT. The CDR3 has 17 residues.

J is TRBJ2-1 and V is TRBV7-6, with 14 bases matching TRBD2. V shed 2 bases and J 7 bases; nucleotides not matched to a gene: 10. From germline, CDR1 is SGHVS and CDR2 FNYEAQ. This CDR3 region has 18 residues. CDR3 region: CASSLPSSTSGGVNEQFF. CDR3 coding DNA: TGTGCCAGCAGCTTACCCTCTTCGACTAGCGGGGGGGTTAATGAGCAGTTCTTC.

This chain links TRBV10-3 with TRBJ1-5; 7 bases are shared with TRBD1. From germline, CDR1 is ENHRY and CDR2 SYGVKD. V shed 4 bases, J shed 5 bases, and the junction held 8 bases outside the gene matches. The CDR3 has 15 residues. The CDR3 DNA follows: TGTGCCATCAGTGCTAAGGGGGCGAGGGATCAGCCCCAGCATTTT. Translation: CAISAKGARDQPQHF.

The chain recombines TRBV2 with TRBJ1-1, with TRBD1 identical over 7 bases. The CDR3 contains 12 residues. The J segment lost 6 bases and the V segment lost 6 bases, leaving 4 bases of the junction unmatched. Germline CDR1 SNHLY, CDR2 FYNNEI. Here the CDR3 reads CASRIQGSEAFF. The CDR3 coding sequence is TGTGCCAGCAGGATACAGGGGTCTGAAGCTTTCTTT. Full variable domain (remainder filled in from reference TRBV2 and TRBJ1-1): EPEVTQTPSHQVTQMGQEVILRCVPISNHLYFYWYRQILGQKVEFLVSFYNNEISEKSEIFDDQFSVERPDGSNFTLKIRSTKLEDSAMYFCASRIQGSEAFFGQGTRLTVV.

The chain is built from TRBV27 and TRBJ2-3; maybe TRBD1 (5 bases). This CDR3 spans 16 amino acids. In germline, CDR1 is MNHEY, CDR2 SMNVEV (reference sequence). Trimming left V 3 bases short and J 4 bases short, with 17 bases between. For the CDR3, the DNA is TGTGCCAGCAGTTTCCTACAGGATTTTCCCGCAGATACGCAGTATTTT. Translated: CASSFLQDFPADTQYF.

The sample holds a few counts of this clone. The rearrangement uses TRBV2 and TRBJ2-4; a weak D match, TRBD1 (6 bases). The V gene's germline CDR1 is SNHLY and CDR2 FYNNEI. CDR3 length: 12 amino acids. V dropped 8 bases and J dropped 3 bases, with 8 bases sitting between them. This CDR3 is CASGGSKNIQYF. The CDR3 DNA is TGTGCCAGCGGGGGCAGCAAAAACATTCAGTACTTC.

The J gene is TRBJ2-5, the V gene TRBV4-3, with 8 nucleotides matching TRBD2. The CDR3 consists of 14 residues. Germline V gene data show CDR1 as LGHNA and CDR2 as YSLEER. Losses at the gene ends were 2 bases for V and 4 bases for J; bases not matched to a gene: 3. The CDR3 reads CASSQRGGPETQYF. CDR3 coding DNA: TGCGCCAGCAGCCAACGCGGGGGGCCAGAGACCCAGTACTTC.

This clone was found once. The chain has TRBV19 and TRBJ2-7, with D possibly being TRBD1 (7 bases). Germline V gene data show CDR1 as LNHDA and CDR2 as SQIVND (reference sequence). Trimming shortened V by 4 bases and J by 5 bases, and 18 bases separated the two germline ends. The CDR3 runs 15 residues. Here the CDR3 DNA reads TGTGCCAGTAGTACGGGAGTAGGGGGCTTTGACGAGCAGTACTTC. Translated, it gives CASSTGVGGFDEQYF.

The V call is TRBV9, the J call TRBJ1-2, with 10 positions matching TRBD1. With V trimmed by 4 bases and J by 3 bases, 3 bases remained unmatched. This CDR3 contains 14 residues. In germline, CDR1 is SGDLS, CDR2 YYNGEE. The CDR3 reads CASSTGTGDYGYTF. CDR3 sequence (DNA): TGTGCCAGCAGCACCGGGACAGGGGACTATGGCTACACCTTC.

The chain links TRBV29-1 to TRBJ2-1, with D perhaps matching TRBD1 (6 bases). Per germline, CDR1 SQVTM and CDR2 ANQGSEA. V was cut by 4 bases and J by 2 bases, with 9 bases left in between. This CDR3 has 13 residues. The CDR3 DNA reads as TGCAGCGTTGCACAGGGTACCTACAATGAGCAGTTCTTC. Protein product: CSVAQGTYNEQFF.

V and J are TRBV5-1 and TRBJ1-4; 11 nucleotides agree with TRBD1. The V and J ends lost 3 bases and 8 bases, in that order; junction bases with no gene match: 3. The CDR3 runs to 14 residues. CDR1 SGHRS and CDR2 YFSETQ come from the germline V gene. CDR3 DNA sequence: TGCGCCAGCAGCTCGGGACAGGGGGGGGAAAAACTGTTTTTT. This codes for CASSSGQGGEKLFF.

The chain links TRBV5-1 to TRBJ2-3; tentatively, D is TRBD1 (5 bases). CDR3 length: 17 amino acids. Trimming cost V 1 base and J 1 base, with 16 bases left between them. Per germline, CDR1 SGHRS and CDR2 YFSETQ. CDR3 DNA sequence: TGCGCCAGCAGCTTGTTCCCCAGGGTCTCGGGCACAGATACGCAGTATTTT. It specifies CASSLFPRVSGTDTQYF.